Listed below are T cell receptor beta chains from one sample, sequenced in a study of T-cell reconstitution after alpha-beta-depleted transplantation in children. Each CDR3 protein is one row after TCRdb ran MiXCR on the PCR reads. The sample includes hundreds of thousands of distinct CDR3 sequences, around 10% of them seen just once. The source material was peripheral blood, sampled 180 days after TCRalphabeta/CD19-depleted stem cell transplant. The receptors were sampled from a male patient between 2 and 10 years old who had a stem cell transplant for chronic granulomatous disease, so the T cells may come from the graft donor. Both conserved end residues are trimmed from each CDR3.

v_call,cdr3_aa
TRBV7-8,ASSSRQGPTDTQY
TRBV20-1,SASRGRWRTEAF
TRBV12-3/TRBV12-4,ASSPWLAGVSGRETQY
TRBV6-5,ASSYLPGQGSGANVLT
TRBV28,ASSLGWGRNQPQH
TRBV27,ASRRDRVGTGELF
TRBV20-1,SAVGTGKRFYAYT
TRBV5-1,ASSLVGSGDTQY
TRBV7-6,ASSLDNTSNQPQH
TRBV20-1,SARSGTGPYEQY
TRBV7-2,ASSLQSGGPDTQY
TRBV5-1,ASSFQGPLNTEAF
TRBV3-1,ASSHLTRTSSTDTQY
TRBV2,ASSAPGQLNIQY
TRBV14,ASSQDPPGLLSSGNTIY
TRBV20-1,SASNRAGYEQY
TRBV11-1,ASSLDGFLEFLQTNEQF
TRBV12-3/TRBV12-4,ASSFSGQAIEAF
TRBV7-2,ASSFGYRAGSTYEQY
TRBV3-1,ASSDRDRGRLEKLF
TRBV6-5,ASRGQGYEQY
TRBV7-7,ASSPFSPGPSGNTIY
TRBV19,ASSIGQGAAYNEQF
TRBV10-3,AISDDVNEQF
TRBV3-1,ASSQDMGLAVEQY
TRBV25-1,ASSGGQGYSGANVLT
TRBV25-1,ASSLTADTQY
TRBV7-2,ASSPEPLATGPDTQY
TRBV29-1,SVATGGNIQY
TRBV20-1,SALKETQY
TRBV2,ASTQERQTTYGYT
TRBV11-3,ASSLSGAGYNEQF
TRBV20-1,SARSGVSGELF